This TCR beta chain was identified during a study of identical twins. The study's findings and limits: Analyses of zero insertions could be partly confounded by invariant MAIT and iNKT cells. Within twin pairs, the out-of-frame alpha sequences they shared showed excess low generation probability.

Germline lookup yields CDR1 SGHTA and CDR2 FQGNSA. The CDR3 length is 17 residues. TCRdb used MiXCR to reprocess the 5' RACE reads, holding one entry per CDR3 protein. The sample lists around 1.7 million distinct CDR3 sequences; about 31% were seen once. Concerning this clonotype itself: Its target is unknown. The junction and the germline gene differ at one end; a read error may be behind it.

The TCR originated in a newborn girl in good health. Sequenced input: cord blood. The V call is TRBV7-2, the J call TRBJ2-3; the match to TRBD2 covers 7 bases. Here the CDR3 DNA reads TGTGCCATCAGCTTAAGTGCACTAGCGCCTAGCACAGATACGCAGTATTTT. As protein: CAISLSALAPSTDTQYF.